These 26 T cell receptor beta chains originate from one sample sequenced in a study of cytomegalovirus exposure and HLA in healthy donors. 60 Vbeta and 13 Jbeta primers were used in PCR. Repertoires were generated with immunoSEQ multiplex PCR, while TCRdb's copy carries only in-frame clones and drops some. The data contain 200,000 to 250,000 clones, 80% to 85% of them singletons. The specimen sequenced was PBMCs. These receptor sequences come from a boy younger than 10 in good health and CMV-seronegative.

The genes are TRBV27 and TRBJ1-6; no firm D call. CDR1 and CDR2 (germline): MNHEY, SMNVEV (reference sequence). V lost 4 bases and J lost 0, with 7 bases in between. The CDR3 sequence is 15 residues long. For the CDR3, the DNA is TGTGCCAGCAGTTCCACGAGCTCCTATAATTCACCCCTCCACTTT. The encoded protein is CASSSTSSYNSPLHF.

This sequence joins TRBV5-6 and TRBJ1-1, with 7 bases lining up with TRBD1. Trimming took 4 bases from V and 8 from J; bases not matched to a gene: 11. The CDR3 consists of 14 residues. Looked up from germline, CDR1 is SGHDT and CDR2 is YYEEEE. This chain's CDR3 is CASSVGQPRGEAFF. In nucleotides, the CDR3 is TGTGCCAGCAGCGTGGGACAGCCCAGGGGCGAAGCTTTCTTT.

DNA for the CDR3: TGCGCCAGCTCCTACCGGGACAGGGGATACAATGAGCAGTTCTTC. The encoded protein is CASSYRDRGYNEQFF. The genes are TRBV10-2 and TRBJ2-1, with 10 bases fitting TRBD1. Germline lookup yields CDR1 WSHSY and CDR2 SAAADI. The V gene end was trimmed by 8 bases and the J gene end by 4 bases; junction bases not matched to a gene: 8. The length of the CDR3 is 15 residues.

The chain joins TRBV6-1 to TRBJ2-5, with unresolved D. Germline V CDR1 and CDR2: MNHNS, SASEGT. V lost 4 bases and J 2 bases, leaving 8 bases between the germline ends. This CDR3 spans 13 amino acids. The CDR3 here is CASSASRQETQYF. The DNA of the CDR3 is TGTGCCAGCAGTGCCTCGCGGCAAGAGACCCAGTACTTC.

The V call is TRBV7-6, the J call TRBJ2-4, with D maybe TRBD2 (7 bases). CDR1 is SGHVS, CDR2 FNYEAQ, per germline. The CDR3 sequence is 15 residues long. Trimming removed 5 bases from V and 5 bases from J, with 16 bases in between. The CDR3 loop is CASSRGGAGENIQYF. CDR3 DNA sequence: TGTGCCAGCAGCAGAGGGGGGGCCGGGGAAAACATTCAGTACTTC. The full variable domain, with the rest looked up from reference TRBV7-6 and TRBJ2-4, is GAGVSQSPRYKVTKRGQDVALRCDPISGHVSLYWYRQALGQGPEFLTYFNYEAQQDKSGLPNDRFSAERPEGSISTLTIQRTEQRDSAMYRCASSRGGAGENIQYFGAGTRLSVL.

CDR3 residues: CASSSGDRSPLHF. The CDR3 DNA reads as TGTGCCAGCAGCAGTGGGGACAGATCACCCCTCCACTTT. This rearrangement joins TRBV9 to TRBJ1-6; 7 nucleotides match TRBD1. The CDR3 consists of 13 residues. CDR1 is SGDLS and CDR2 is YYNGEE in the germline V gene. V trimming: 4 bases; J trimming: 10 bases; junction bases outside the gene matches: 5.

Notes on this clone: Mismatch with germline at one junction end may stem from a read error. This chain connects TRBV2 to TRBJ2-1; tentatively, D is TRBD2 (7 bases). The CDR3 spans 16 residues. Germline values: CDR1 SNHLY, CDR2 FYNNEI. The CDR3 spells CASSSGEGGSYNKQFF. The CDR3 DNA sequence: TGTGCCAGCAGCAGTGGGGAGGGGGGTTCCTACAATAAGCAGTTCTTC.

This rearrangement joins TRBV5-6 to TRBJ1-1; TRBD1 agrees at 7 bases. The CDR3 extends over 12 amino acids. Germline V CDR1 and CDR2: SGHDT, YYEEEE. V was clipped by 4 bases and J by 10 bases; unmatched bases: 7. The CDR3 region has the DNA TGTGCCAGCAGCCCTGGGACAGACGCAGCTTTCTTT. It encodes CASSPGTDAAFF.

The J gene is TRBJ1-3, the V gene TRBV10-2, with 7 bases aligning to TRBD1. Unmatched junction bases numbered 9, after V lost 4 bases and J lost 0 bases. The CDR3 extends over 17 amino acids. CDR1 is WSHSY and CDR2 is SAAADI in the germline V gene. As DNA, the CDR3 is TGCGCCAGCAGTGCATACAGACAGGGCAACTCTGGAAACACCATATATTTT. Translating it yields CASSAYRQGNSGNTIYF.

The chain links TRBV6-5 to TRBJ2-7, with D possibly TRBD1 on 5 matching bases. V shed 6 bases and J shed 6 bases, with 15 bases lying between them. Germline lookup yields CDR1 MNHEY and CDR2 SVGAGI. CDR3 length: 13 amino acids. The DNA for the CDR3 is TGTGCCAGCAGACGACAGAGCCCCTTCGAGCAGTACTTC. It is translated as CASRRQSPFEQYF.

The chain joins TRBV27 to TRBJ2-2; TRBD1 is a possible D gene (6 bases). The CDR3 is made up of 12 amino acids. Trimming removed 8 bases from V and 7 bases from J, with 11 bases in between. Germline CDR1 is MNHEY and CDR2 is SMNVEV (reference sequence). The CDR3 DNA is TGTGCCAGCCTAAGAGGGGGCGGGGAGCTGTTTTTT. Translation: CASLRGGGELFF.

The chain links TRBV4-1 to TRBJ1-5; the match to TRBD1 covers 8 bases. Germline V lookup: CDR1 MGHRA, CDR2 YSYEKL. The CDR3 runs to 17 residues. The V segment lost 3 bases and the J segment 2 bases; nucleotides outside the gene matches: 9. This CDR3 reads CASSHPDRGDGNQPQHF. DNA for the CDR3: TGCGCCAGCAGCCACCCCGACAGGGGAGATGGCAATCAGCCCCAGCATTTT.

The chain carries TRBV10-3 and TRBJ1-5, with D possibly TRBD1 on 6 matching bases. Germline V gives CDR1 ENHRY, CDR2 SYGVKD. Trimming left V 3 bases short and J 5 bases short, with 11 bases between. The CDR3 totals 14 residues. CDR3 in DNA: TGTGCCATCAGTGAACAGGGTGGGGATCAGCCCCAGCATTTT. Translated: CAISEQGGDQPQHF.

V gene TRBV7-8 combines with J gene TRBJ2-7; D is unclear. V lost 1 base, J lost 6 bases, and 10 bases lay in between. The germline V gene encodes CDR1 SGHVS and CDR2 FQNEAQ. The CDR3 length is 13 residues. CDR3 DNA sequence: TGTGCCAGCAGCTTAGGCCGAACAACCGAGCAGTACTTC. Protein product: CASSLGRTTEQYF.

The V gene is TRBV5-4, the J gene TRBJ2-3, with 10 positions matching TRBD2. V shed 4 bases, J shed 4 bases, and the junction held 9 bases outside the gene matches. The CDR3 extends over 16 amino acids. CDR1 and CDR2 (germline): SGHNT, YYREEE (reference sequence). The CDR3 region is CASSTVRAGGADTQYF. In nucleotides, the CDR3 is TGTGCCAGCAGCACCGTCCGAGCGGGAGGGGCAGATACGCAGTATTTT.

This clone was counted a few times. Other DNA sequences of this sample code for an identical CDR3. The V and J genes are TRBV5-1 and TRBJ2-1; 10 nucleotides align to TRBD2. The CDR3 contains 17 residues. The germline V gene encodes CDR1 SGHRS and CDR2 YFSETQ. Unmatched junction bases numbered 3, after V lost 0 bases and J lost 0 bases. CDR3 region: CASSLEASGSSYNEQFF. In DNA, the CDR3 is TGCGCCAGCAGCTTGGAGGCTAGCGGGAGCTCCTACAATGAGCAGTTCTTC.

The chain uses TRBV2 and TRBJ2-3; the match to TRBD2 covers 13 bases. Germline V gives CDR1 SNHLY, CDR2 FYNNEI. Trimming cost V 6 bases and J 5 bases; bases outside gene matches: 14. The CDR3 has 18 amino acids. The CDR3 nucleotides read TGTGCCAGCAGCCAAAACCCCCGGACTAGCGGGAGAATAGATACGCAGTATTTT. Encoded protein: CASSQNPRTSGRIDTQYF.

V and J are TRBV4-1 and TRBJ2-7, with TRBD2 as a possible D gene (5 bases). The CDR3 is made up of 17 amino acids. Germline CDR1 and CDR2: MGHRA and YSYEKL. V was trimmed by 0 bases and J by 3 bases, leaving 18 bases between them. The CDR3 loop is CASSQEGARLSNYEQYF. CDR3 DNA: TGCGCCAGCAGCCAAGAGGGAGCGCGGCTTTCGAACTACGAGCAGTACTTC.

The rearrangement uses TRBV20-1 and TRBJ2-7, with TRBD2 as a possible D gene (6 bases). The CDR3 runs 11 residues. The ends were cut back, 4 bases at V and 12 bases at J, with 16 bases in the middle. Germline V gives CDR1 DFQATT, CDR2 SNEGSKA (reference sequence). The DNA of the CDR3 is TGCAGTGCTACCCGTGGGGGAGCGGGGTACTTC. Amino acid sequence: CSATRGGAGYF.

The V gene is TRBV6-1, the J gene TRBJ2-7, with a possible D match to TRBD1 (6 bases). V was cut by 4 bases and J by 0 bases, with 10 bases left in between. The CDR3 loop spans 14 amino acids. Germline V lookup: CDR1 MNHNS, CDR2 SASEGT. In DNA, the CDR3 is TGTGCCAGCAGTGTTCGGGACAACTCCTACGAGCAGTACTTC. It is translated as CASSVRDNSYEQYF.

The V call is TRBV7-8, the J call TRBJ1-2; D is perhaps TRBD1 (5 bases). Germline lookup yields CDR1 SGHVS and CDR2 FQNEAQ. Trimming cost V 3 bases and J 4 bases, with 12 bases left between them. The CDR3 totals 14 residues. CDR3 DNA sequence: TGTGCCAGCAGCTTCCCCGACAGTTTCTATGGCTACACCTTC. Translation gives CASSFPDSFYGYTF. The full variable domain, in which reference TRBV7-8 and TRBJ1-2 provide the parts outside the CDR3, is GAGVSQSPRYKVAKRGQDVALRCDPISGHVSLFWYQQALGQGPEFLTYFQNEAQLDKSGLPSDRFFAERPEGSVSTLKIQRTQQEDSAVYLCASSFPDSFYGYTFGSGTRLTVV.

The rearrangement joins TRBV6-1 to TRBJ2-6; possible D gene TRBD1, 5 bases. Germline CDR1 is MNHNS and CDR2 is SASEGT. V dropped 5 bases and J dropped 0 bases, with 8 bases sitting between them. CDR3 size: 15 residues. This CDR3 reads CASSRTYSGANVLTF. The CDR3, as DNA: TGTGCCAGCAGTCGGACATACTCTGGGGCCAACGTCCTGACTTTC.

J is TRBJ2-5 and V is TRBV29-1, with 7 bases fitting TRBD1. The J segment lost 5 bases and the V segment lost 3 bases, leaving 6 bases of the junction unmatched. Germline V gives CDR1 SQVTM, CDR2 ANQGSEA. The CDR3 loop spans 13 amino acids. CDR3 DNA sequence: TGCAGCGTTGACAGGGGGAGCAGGGAGACCCAGTACTTC. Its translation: CSVDRGSRETQYF.

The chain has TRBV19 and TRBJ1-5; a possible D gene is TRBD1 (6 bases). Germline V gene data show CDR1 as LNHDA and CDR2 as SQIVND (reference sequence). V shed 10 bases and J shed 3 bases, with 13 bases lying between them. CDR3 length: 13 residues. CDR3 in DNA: TGTGCCACGTGGGGGACAAACAATCAGCCCCAGCATTTT. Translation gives CATWGTNNQPQHF.

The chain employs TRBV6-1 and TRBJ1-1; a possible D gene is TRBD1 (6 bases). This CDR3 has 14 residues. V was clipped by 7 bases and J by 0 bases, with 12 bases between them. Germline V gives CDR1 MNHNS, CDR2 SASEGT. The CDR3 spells CASTTTGMNTEAFF. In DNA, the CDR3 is TGTGCCAGCACTACAACAGGGATGAACACTGAAGCTTTCTTT.

The CDR3 sequence is CASSLGRDRGLGYGYTF. For the CDR3, the DNA is TGCGCCAGCAGCTTGGGCCGGGACAGGGGGCTCGGCTATGGCTACACCTTC. The rearrangement uses TRBV5-1 and TRBJ1-2; TRBD1 agrees at 12 bases. Germline V lookup: CDR1 SGHRS, CDR2 YFSETQ. The CDR3 is 17 amino acids. The junction had 7 bases not matched to a gene; V was cut back by 0 bases and J by 4 bases. The whole variable domain, filled in from reference TRBV5-1 and TRBJ1-2, reads KAGVTQTPRYLIKTRGQQVTLSCSPISGHRSVSWYQQTPGQGLQFLFEYFSETQRNKGNFPGRFSGRQFSNSRSEMNVSTLELGDSALYLCASSLGRDRGLGYGYTFGSGTRLTVV.